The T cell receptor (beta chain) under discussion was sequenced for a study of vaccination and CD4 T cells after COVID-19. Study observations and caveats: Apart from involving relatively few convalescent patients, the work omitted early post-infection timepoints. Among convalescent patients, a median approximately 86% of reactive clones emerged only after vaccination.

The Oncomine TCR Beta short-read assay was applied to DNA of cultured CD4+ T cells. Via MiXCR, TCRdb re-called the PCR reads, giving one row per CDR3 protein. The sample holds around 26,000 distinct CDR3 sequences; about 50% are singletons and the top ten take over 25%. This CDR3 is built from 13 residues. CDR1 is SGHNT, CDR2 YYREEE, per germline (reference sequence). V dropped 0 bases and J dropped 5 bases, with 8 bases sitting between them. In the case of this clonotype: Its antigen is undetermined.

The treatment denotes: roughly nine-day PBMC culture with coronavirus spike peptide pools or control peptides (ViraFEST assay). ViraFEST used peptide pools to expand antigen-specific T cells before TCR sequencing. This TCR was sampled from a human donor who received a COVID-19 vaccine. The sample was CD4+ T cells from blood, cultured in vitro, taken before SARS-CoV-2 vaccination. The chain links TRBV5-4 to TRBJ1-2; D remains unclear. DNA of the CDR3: TGTGCCAGCAGCTTGGGGGCAGTATATGGCTACACCTTC. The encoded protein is CASSLGAVYGYTF. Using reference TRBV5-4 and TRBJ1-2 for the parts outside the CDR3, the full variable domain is ETGVTQSPTHLIKTRGQQVTLRCSSQSGHNTVSWYQQALGQGPQFIFQYYREEENGRGNFPPRFSGLQFPNYSSELNVNALELDDSALYLCASSLGAVYGYTFGSGTRLTVV.